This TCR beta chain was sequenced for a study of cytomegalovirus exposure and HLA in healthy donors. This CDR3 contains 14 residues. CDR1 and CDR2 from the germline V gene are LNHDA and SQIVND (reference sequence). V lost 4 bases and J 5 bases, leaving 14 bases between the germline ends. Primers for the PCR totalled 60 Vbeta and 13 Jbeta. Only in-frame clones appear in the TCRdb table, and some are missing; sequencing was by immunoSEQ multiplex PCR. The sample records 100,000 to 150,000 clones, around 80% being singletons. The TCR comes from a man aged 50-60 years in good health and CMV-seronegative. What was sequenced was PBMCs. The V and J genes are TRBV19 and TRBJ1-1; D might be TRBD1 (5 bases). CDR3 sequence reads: CASSTGLYRTEAFF. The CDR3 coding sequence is TGTGCCAGTAGTACGGGACTGTACCGGACTGAAGCTTTCTTT.